The next 17 T cell receptor beta chains were all read from a single sample in a study of T cell repertoires in cytomegalovirus infection. TCRdb analysed the reads with MiXCR anew, one entry per CDR3 protein. Of around 440,000 distinct CDR3 sequences listed, around 11% were seen once; the top ten hold roughly a tenth. Sequences were obtained from PBMCs. The receptors were gathered from a human donor in good health (CMV status not recorded). Some clones in this sample may be carry-over from other donors' samples.

The V and J genes are TRBV27 and TRBJ1-5; D is unresolved. Trimming cost V 5 bases and J 5 bases, with 13 bases left between them. Germline V lookup: CDR1 MNHEY, CDR2 SMNVEV (reference sequence). CDR3 length: 14 amino acids. The DNA for the CDR3 is TGTGCCAGCAGTCCAAATGGGGAGTATCAGCCCCAGCATTTT. The encoded protein is CASSPNGEYQPQHF.

This clonotype came up a few times. CDR3 nucleotide sequence: TGCAGTGCGTTACAGGGCCGGCGGTCCTACGAGCAGTACTTC. Its translation: CSALQGRRSYEQYF. The chain has TRBV20-1 and TRBJ2-7, with D perhaps TRBD1 (6 bases). The V and J ends lost 6 bases and 1 base respectively, with 16 bases between them. The CDR3 consists of 14 residues. Per the germline V gene, CDR1 is DFQATT and CDR2 is SNEGSKA (reference sequence).

This clonotype was seen ten or more times. The chain combines TRBV11-2 with TRBJ2-7; perhaps TRBD2 as D (5 bases). V lost 1 base to trimming and J lost 0 bases, with 7 bases between them. The length of the CDR3 is 14 residues. The germline V gene encodes CDR1 SGHAT and CDR2 FQNNGV. The CDR3 DNA reads TGTGCCAGCAGCTTAGTGAGGGACTCCTACGAGCAGTACTTC. Residues: CASSLVRDSYEQYF.

This clonotype has ten or more counts. This chain joins TRBV12-3 or TRBV12-4 and TRBJ1-2; D is ambiguous. This CDR3 region has 13 residues. Trimming left V 6 bases short and J 4 bases short, with 12 bases between. CDR3 in amino acids: CASSPRNVYGYTF. The CDR3 DNA is TGTGCCAGCAGCCCGCGGAATGTCTATGGCTACACCTTC.

This clonotype was found once. The V gene is TRBV10-3, the J gene TRBJ2-1; 7 nucleotides match TRBD2. CDR1 is ENHRY, CDR2 SYGVKD, per germline. The trim removed 8 bases at V and 0 bases at J, leaving 7 bases unmatched. The CDR3 spans 15 residues. The CDR3 sequence is CAIDGRGSSYNEQFF. The CDR3 region has the DNA TGTGCCATCGATGGGCGGGGGAGCTCCTACAATGAGCAGTTCTTC.

With respect to this clonotype: This could be a read error, since a much larger clone is one nucleotide away. V and J are TRBV19 and TRBJ2-6; no definite D call. Germline V lookup: CDR1 LNHDA, CDR2 SQIVND (reference sequence). The CDR3 length is 15 residues. Here the CDR3 reads CASARGDSGDNVLTF. For the CDR3, the DNA is TGTGCCAGTGCCCGAGGCGACTCTGGGGACAACGTCCTGACTTTC.

This clonotype was seen many times. The chain employs TRBV20-1 and TRBJ2-2, with 8 bases lining up with TRBD1. The CDR3 has 16 residues. From germline, CDR1 is DFQATT and CDR2 SNEGSKA (reference sequence). With 0 bases clipped from V and 6 bases from J, the junction kept 9 bases outside the gene matches. The CDR3, as DNA: TGCAGTGCTAGAGATCCGGGCAGGGGGCAGTCCGGGGAGCTGTTTTTT. Translation gives CSARDPGRGQSGELFF.

This clonotype was counted many times. The V call is TRBV7-3, the J call TRBJ1-2, with D possibly TRBD1 on 6 matching bases. Germline CDR1 reads SGHTA; CDR2 reads FQGTGA. Trimming stripped 5 bases from V and 7 bases from J, with 17 bases between. This CDR3 region has 14 residues. CDR3 amino acids: CASSQTGGKGGYTF. CDR3 sequence (DNA): TGTGCCAGCAGCCAGACAGGCGGGAAGGGTGGCTACACCTTC.

This chain connects TRBV9 to TRBJ1-5; maybe TRBD1 (5 bases). Germline lookup yields CDR1 SGDLS and CDR2 YYNGEE. V lost 3 bases and J lost 0, with 13 bases in between. The CDR3 extends over 16 amino acids. CDR3 sequence reads: CASSEGMGDSNQPQHF. CDR3 bases: TGTGCCAGCAGCGAGGGGATGGGGGATAGCAATCAGCCCCAGCATTTT.

Ten or more counts support this clonotype. The chain employs TRBV7-2 and TRBJ2-2, with TRBD2 matching 10 bases. The junction had 3 bases not matched to a gene; V was cut back by 1 base and J by 4 bases. The CDR3 has 16 amino acids. Germline CDR1 SGHTA, CDR2 FQGNSA. The CDR3 DNA follows: TGTGCCAGCAGCTTAGAGTTAGCGGGAGGCACCGGGGAGCTGTTTTTT. Residues: CASSLELAGGTGELFF.

Comment on this clonotype: A much larger clone is a single base away; this may be a read error. The chain is built from TRBV5-1 and TRBJ1-2; D call uncertain. CDR1 and CDR2 from the germline V gene are SGHRS and YFSETQ. The CDR3 is 14 amino acids. The chain's CDR3 is CTSSLESPNYGYTF. The CDR3 DNA reads TGCACCAGCAGCTTGGAGAGCCCAAACTATGGCTACACCTTC.

This clonotype has only a few counts. The chain employs TRBV19 and TRBJ2-7; D may be TRBD1 (5 bases). The CDR3 runs 14 residues. Germline CDR1 and CDR2: LNHDA and SQIVND (reference sequence). With 6 bases removed from V and 0 bases from J, the gap between germline ends came to 12 bases. The CDR3 loop reads CASSSTRGSYEQYF. Here the CDR3 DNA reads TGTGCCAGTAGCTCGACAAGGGGCTCCTACGAGCAGTACTTC.

This clonotype was observed a handful of times. V usage is TRBV5-1 and J usage is TRBJ2-7; a weak D match, TRBD2 (6 bases). CDR3 length: 15 amino acids. The germline V and J ends were trimmed by 4 bases and 8 bases, with 22 bases remaining between them. Per germline, CDR1 SGHRS and CDR2 YFSETQ. CDR3 region: CASSASGTADTKQYF. The DNA of the CDR3 is TGCGCCAGCAGCGCATCCGGGACTGCAGATACGAAGCAGTACTTC.

This clonotype was seen many times. The chain is built from TRBV11-2 and TRBJ2-7, with D perhaps TRBD2 (7 bases). Per germline, CDR1 SGHAT and CDR2 FQNNGV. Deletions cut 5 bases from V and 5 bases from J, with 19 bases between. The CDR3 sequence is 15 residues long. The CDR3, as DNA: TGTGCCAGCAGCCCACCGAACAGGGAGGGTAACGAGCAGTACTTC. Translated, it gives CASSPPNREGNEQYF.

This clonotype has a count of ten or more. The chain is built from TRBV14 and TRBJ2-2; D ambiguous. Germline V gene sequence: CDR1 SGHDN, CDR2 FVKESK. The CDR3 consists of 14 residues. V was clipped by 5 bases and J by 4 bases, with 11 bases between them. DNA for the CDR3: TGTGCCAGCAGCGAAAGGACGGTCACCGGGGAGCTGTTTTTT. Protein sequence: CASSERTVTGELFF.

This clonotype was recorded at least ten times. The chain is built from TRBV12-3 or TRBV12-4 and TRBJ1-4; 7 nucleotides agree with TRBD1. CDR3 length equals 14 residues. V trimming: 6 bases; J trimming: 7 bases; junction bases outside the gene matches: 8. CDR3 amino acids: CASRAQGRSEKLFF. The CDR3 region has the DNA TGTGCCAGCAGGGCACAGGGGCGTAGTGAAAAACTGTTTTTT.

This clonotype was recorded many times. The chain joins TRBV7-9 to TRBJ2-1; 7 bases line up with TRBD2. CDR3 length equals 15 residues. Losses at the gene ends were 6 bases for V and 1 base for J; bases not matched to a gene: 6. CDR1 SEHNR and CDR2 FQNEAQ come from the germline V gene (reference sequence). The CDR3 nucleotides are TGTGCCAGCAGTCGGGACTACAGATCCTACAATGAGCAGTTCTTC. Amino acids: CASSRDYRSYNEQFF.